The sequence of this T cell receptor beta chain was determined in a study of control samples from healthy donors and cancer patients. Libraries were prepared by immunoSEQ multiplex PCR; TCRdb keeps only in-frame clonotypes and omits some of them. The table has 150,000 to 200,000 clones, 90% to 95% seen once. The trim removed 1 base at V and 5 bases at J, leaving 2 bases unmatched. The length of the CDR3 is 14 residues. CDR1 and CDR2 from the germline V gene are KGHSH and LQKENI. The sample consisted of blood. The rearrangement links TRBV18 to TRBJ1-5; 7 bases agree with TRBD1. The source is a woman aged 30 to 39 in good health. CDR3 sequence reads: CASSPRQGDQPQHF. In DNA form, the CDR3 reads TGTGCCAGCTCACCACGACAGGGTGATCAGCCCCAGCATTTT.